This TCR beta chain came from a study of T-cell memory formation after mild COVID-19. The wider study: Clustering of TCRs was largely donor specific.

Study-level results: Some clones that responded turned up in pre-infection memory, which suggests that cross-reactive memory joined in. Clones that shrank (day 15 to 85) were balanced CD4/CD8, whereas later expanders leaned CD4+.

Germline V gives CDR1 SEHNR, CDR2 FQNEAQ (reference sequence). This CDR3 has 15 residues. A 5'RACE reaction primed in the constant segment made cDNA libraries of TCR alpha and TCR beta, and these carried sample barcodes and UMIs. TCRdb reanalysed the 5' RACE reads using MiXCR and keeps one entry per CDR3 protein. Counted here are roughly 380,000 distinct CDR3 sequences, 25% to 30% occurring once; the ten biggest clones make up about 14%. This clonotype appeared a few times. Its antigen is undetermined. One junction end does not reproduce the germline sequence, and a read error may be involved. What was sequenced was PBMCs or a T cell subset sorted from them (not recorded which). The V gene is TRBV7-9, the J gene TRBJ2-1, with 12 bases matching TRBD2. The clonotype comes from an adult woman who had mild COVID-19 (a few samples of this study predate the infection). Cell type and time point are not known. Here the CDR3 reads CASSLAGGPKWEQFF. DNA for the CDR3: TGTGCCAGCAGCCTAGCGGGAGGGCCGAAGTGGGAGCAGTTCTTC.